Only a few counts were recorded for the clone carrying this T cell receptor beta chain. From germline, CDR1 is MDHEN and CDR2 SYDVKM. V was clipped by 6 bases and J by 3 bases, with 15 bases between them. This CDR3 region has 15 residues. Per the original data handling: Estimation of nucleated cell counts was performed using reference gene primer amplification. Clones were sequenced by immunoSEQ multiplex PCR, and TCRdb holds only the in-frame ones, with some missing. V, J and clone size reflect that table, while D and trimming were determined from the DNA. The data show about 190,000 clones, less than 80% seen once. The entry originates in a study of blood T cell repertoires in COVID-19. About the research overall: The study drew acute and convalescent COVID-19 samples from the United States, Italy and Spain.

The source of this sequence is a woman in her forties or fifties with acute or convalescent COVID-19. The chain is built from TRBV28 and TRBJ2-1; possible D gene TRBD2, 6 bases. The sample consisted of peripheral blood. The CDR3 bases are TGTGCCAGCAGGCGGGAACCGATTCTCTACAATGAGCAGTTCTTC. It encodes CASRREPILYNEQFF.